Shown below are 16 T cell receptor beta chains from a single sample sequenced in a study of vaccination and CD4 T cells after COVID-19. Sequencing of DNA taken from cultured CD4+ T cells relied on the Oncomine TCR Beta short-read assay. TCRdb ran MiXCR on the PCR reads and lists one entry per CDR3 protein. The data show some 8,200 distinct CDR3 sequences, around two thirds seen once. The antigens for these receptors are not known. As to treatment: approximately 9-day PBMC culture with coronavirus spike peptide pools or control peptides (ViraFEST assay). Sequencing used CD4+ T cells from blood, cultured in vitro. Receptor source: a human donor who had recovered from COVID-19.

This chain connects TRBV20-1 to TRBJ1-2; D not certain. Germline-derived CDR1 and CDR2 are DFQATT and SNEGSKA (reference sequence). There are 11 residues in the CDR3. The V end was cut by 5 bases, the J end by 8 bases, with 12 bases between. The CDR3 DNA reads TGCAGTGCTGTAGTACTGAGAGGCTACACCTTC. This codes for CSAVVLRGYTF.

CDR3 region: CASSFRAAPYNEQFF. CDR3 DNA: TGTGCCAGCAGTTTTCGGGCCGCACCCTACAATGAGCAGTTCTTC. This chain links TRBV12-3 or TRBV12-4 with TRBJ2-1; D is undetermined. Trimming took off 3 bases at V and 2 bases at J, with 11 bases between the two ends. The CDR3 has 15 residues.

This rearrangement joins TRBV7-9 to TRBJ1-5, with D unresolved. V was shortened by 1 base and J by 10 bases, with 14 bases between the two germline ends. Germline-derived CDR1 and CDR2 are SEHNR and FQNEAQ (reference sequence). The CDR3 loop spans 14 amino acids. The CDR3 DNA sequence: TGTGCCAGCAGCTTAGATTGTCCGACATGCCCCCAGCATTTT. Translated: CASSLDCPTCPQHF. Combining the CDR3 with reference TRBV7-9 and TRBJ1-5 gives the whole variable domain DTGVSQNPRHKITKRGQNVTFRCDPISEHNRLYWYRQTLGQGPEFLTYFQNEAQLEKSRLLSDRFSAERPKGSFSTLEIQRTEQGDSAMYLCASSLDCPTCPQHFGDGTRLSIL.

The sample holds a few counts of this clonotype. The genes are TRBV25-1 and TRBJ1-6; D remains unclear. Trimming cost V 7 bases and J 0 bases, with 19 bases left between them. This CDR3 contains 18 residues. Germline assignment: CDR1 MGHDK and CDR2 SYGVNS. The CDR3 nucleotides read TGTGCCAGCATAGGGCAGACAATTCAAGGCTCCTATAATTCACCCCTCCACTTT. It translates to CASIGQTIQGSYNSPLHF.

This clonotype showed up just a few times. The chain carries TRBV7-2 and TRBJ1-5; perhaps TRBD1 as D (5 bases). The germline CDR1 and CDR2 sequences are SGHTA and FQGNSA. CDR3 length: 15 amino acids. With 5 bases removed from V and 6 bases from J, the gap between germline ends came to 17 bases. In nucleotides, the CDR3 is TGTGCCAGCAGCCGAGACGAGGGGTGGGGTCAGCCCCAGCATTTT. It is translated as CASSRDEGWGQPQHF.

The chain joins TRBV10-3 to TRBJ1-1, with D possibly matching TRBD1 (5 bases). The CDR3 is 13 amino acids. V was cut by 10 bases and J by 0 bases, with 12 bases left in between. CDR1 is ENHRY and CDR2 is SYGVKD in the germline V gene. In DNA, the CDR3 is TGTGCCACCCGGAGAGGGGTGAACACTGAAGCTTTCTTT. This translates into CATRRGVNTEAFF.

The V gene is TRBV11-2, the J gene TRBJ1-1; D is undetermined. The CDR3 has 15 residues. Trimming took off 1 base at V and 0 bases at J, with 9 bases between the two ends. Germline CDR1 and CDR2: SGHAT and FQNNGV. The CDR3 here is CASSLGGRVNTEAFF. CDR3 DNA: TGTGCCAGCAGCTTAGGGGGTAGGGTGAACACTGAAGCTTTCTTT.

This clonotype turned up a few times. This chain uses TRBV4-3 with TRBJ2-7; maybe TRBD1 (6 bases). Trimming took 0 bases from V and 1 from J, leaving 10 bases between them. The CDR3 is made up of 15 amino acids. The germline V gene encodes CDR1 LGHNA and CDR2 YSLEER. The CDR3 region is CASSQDWGLSYEQYF. CDR3 DNA sequence: TGCGCCAGCAGCCAAGATTGGGGGCTTTCCTACGAGCAGTACTTC.

In DNA form, the CDR3 reads TGTGCCTGGAGTAAGGGCACCAACTACGAGCAGTACTTC. Translation: CAWSKGTNYEQYF. The chain uses TRBV30 and TRBJ2-7; D ambiguous. This CDR3 is 13 amino acids long. Trimming stripped 2 bases from V and 3 bases from J, with 11 bases between. The germline gives CDR1 GTSNPN, CDR2 SVGIG (reference sequence).

The chain combines TRBV2 with TRBJ2-6, with 7 nucleotides matching TRBD2. CDR1 and CDR2 (germline): SNHLY, FYNNEI. The CDR3 extends over 17 amino acids. Trimming cost V 7 bases and J 0 bases; bases outside gene matches: 9. In nucleotides, the CDR3 is TGTGCCAGCACCACACTCGGGGGGAACTCTGGGGCCAACGTCCTGACTTTC. Its translation is CASTTLGGNSGANVLTF. Drawing the rest from reference TRBV2 and TRBJ2-6, the complete variable domain is EPEVTQTPSHQVTQMGQEVILRCVPISNHLYFYWYRQILGQKVEFLVSFYNNEISEKSEIFDDQFSVERPDGSNFTLKIRSTKLEDSAMYFCASTTLGGNSGANVLTFGAGSRLTVL.

In this sample, this clonotype turned up a few times. The CDR3 DNA is TGTGCCAGCATGGGGCCCTCTCATAGCAATCAGCCCCAGCATTTT. Its protein is CASMGPSHSNQPQHF. The chain recombines TRBV6-1 with TRBJ1-5; a possible D gene is TRBD1 (5 bases). CDR1 and CDR2 from the germline V gene are MNHNS and SASEGT. Trimming stripped 7 bases from V and 0 bases from J, with 13 bases between. The CDR3 is 15 amino acids.

The rearrangement links TRBV20-1 to TRBJ2-1, with D perhaps matching TRBD2 (5 bases). This CDR3 is built from 16 residues. Trimming stripped 1 base from V and 9 bases from J, with 22 bases between. Germline lookup yields CDR1 DFQATT and CDR2 SNEGSKA (reference sequence). CDR3 loop: CSARVGTGSNYGEQFF. Here the CDR3 DNA reads TGCAGTGCTAGAGTCGGCACGGGATCTAATTACGGTGAGCAGTTCTTC.

The V gene is TRBV4-1, the J gene TRBJ2-7; 8 bases are a match to TRBD2. This CDR3 region has 17 residues. Germline V gives CDR1 MGHRA, CDR2 YSYEKL. Trimming cost V 0 bases and J 0 bases; bases outside gene matches: 7. CDR3 sequence (DNA): TGCGCCAGCAGCCAAGAGAGGGGGACTAGTCGCTCCTACGAGCAGTACTTC. This codes for CASSQERGTSRSYEQYF.

With respect to this clonotype: A junction end diverges from the germline sequence, so it may reflect a read error. This chain joins TRBV7-2 and TRBJ2-3; possibly TRBD2 for D (5 bases). From germline, CDR1 is SGHTA and CDR2 FQGNSA. The CDR3 length is 13 residues. In DNA, the CDR3 is TGTGCCAGCACCTTAGTGGGAGCAGATACGCAGTATTTT. Translation: CASTLVGADTQYF. Variable domain in full (rest from reference TRBV7-2 and TRBJ2-3): GAGVSQSPSNKVTEKGKDVELRCDPISGHTALYWYRQSLGQGLEFLIYFQGNSAPDKSGLPSDRFSAERTGGSVSTLTIQRTQQEDSAVYLCASTLVGADTQYFGPGTRLTVL.

The chain joins TRBV28 to TRBJ2-3; TRBD2 aligns across 8 bases. The CDR3 is 14 amino acids. Losses at the gene ends were 6 bases for V and 2 bases for J; bases not matched to a gene: 4. Germline V gene sequence: CDR1 MDHEN, CDR2 SYDVKM. CDR3 loop: CASSKRGYTDTQYF. The CDR3 DNA is TGTGCCAGCAGCAAGCGGGGGTACACAGATACGCAGTATTTT. The whole variable domain, remainder taken from reference TRBV28 and TRBJ2-3, is DVKVTQSSRYLVKRTGEKVFLECVQDMDHENMFWYRQDPGLGLRLIYFSYDVKMKEKGDIPEGYSVSREKKERFSLILESASTNQTSMYLCASSKRGYTDTQYFGPGTRLTVL.

J is TRBJ2-5 and V is TRBV7-9; D unclear. This CDR3 region has 11 residues. V lost 6 bases, J lost 3 bases, and 5 bases lay in between. Germline loops: CDR1 SEHNR, CDR2 FQNEAQ (reference sequence). The CDR3 sequence: CASRREETQYF. CDR3 coding DNA: TGTGCCAGCAGGCGAGAAGAGACCCAGTACTTC.